Shown below are 28 T cell receptor beta chains from a single sample sequenced in a study of T cell changes during pregnancy in multiple sclerosis. Produced via immunoSEQ multiplex PCR; TCRdb's table is partial and in-frame only. This table holds some 120,000 clones, under 95% found once. Sequenced material: peripheral blood, taken before pregnancy. These receptors all come from a female donor with multiple sclerosis, enrolled in a pregnancy study.

The chain combines TRBV4-1 with TRBJ1-3; 10 nucleotides line up with TRBD1. The CDR3 has 17 residues. Unmatched junction bases numbered 6, after V lost 3 bases and J lost 1 base. The V gene's germline CDR1 is MGHRA and CDR2 YSYEKL. The CDR3 DNA reads as TGCGCCAGCAGCCATTTTGACAGGGGGCGTTCTGGAAACACCATATATTTT. Its translation is CASSHFDRGRSGNTIYF.

The chain carries TRBV29-1 and TRBJ2-7, with TRBD1 identical over 10 bases. The J segment lost 5 bases and the V segment lost 6 bases, leaving 10 bases of the junction unmatched. From germline, CDR1 is SQVTM and CDR2 ANQGSEA. CDR3 size: 14 residues. CDR3 sequence (DNA): TGCAGCGTCAATTACCGGGACAGGGGCCACGAGCAGTACTTC. It is translated as CSVNYRDRGHEQYF.

The chain carries TRBV5-4 and TRBJ2-5; TRBD1 might be the D (6 bases). Germline V gives CDR1 SGHNT, CDR2 YYREEE (reference sequence). The V gene lost 1 base and the J gene lost 5 bases, with 9 bases spanning the gap. The CDR3 runs to 13 residues. The CDR3 coding sequence is TGTGCCAGCAGCTTGCAGGGGACGGAGACCCAGTACTTC. This encodes CASSLQGTETQYF.

The chain recombines TRBV4-2 with TRBJ2-2; 11 bases agree with TRBD1. This CDR3 is 16 amino acids long. V was pared by 5 bases and J by 7 bases, with 9 bases of the junction left unmatched. From germline, CDR1 is LGHNA and CDR2 YNFKEQ. CDR3 coding DNA: TGTGCCAGCAGCTACCCGGACAGGGGGCGCGACGGGGAGCTGTTTTTT. Translating it yields CASSYPDRGRDGELFF.

This sequence joins TRBV9 and TRBJ2-7, with 9 bases that match TRBD1. This CDR3 has 17 residues. In germline, CDR1 is SGDLS, CDR2 YYNGEE. Losses at the gene ends were 4 bases for V and 4 bases for J; bases not matched to a gene: 15. DNA for the CDR3: TGTGCCAGCAGCCCTCTTGGAGCGGACAGGGGACGATACGAGCAGTACTTC. Its translation: CASSPLGADRGRYEQYF. The whole variable domain, filled in from reference TRBV9 and TRBJ2-7, reads DSGVTQTPKHLITATGQRVTLRCSPRSGDLSVYWYQQSLDQGLQFLIQYYNGEERAKGNILERFSAQQFPDLHSELNLSSLELGDSALYFCASSPLGADRGRYEQYFGPGTRLTVT.

The J gene is TRBJ2-1, the V gene TRBV4-1, with D maybe TRBD2 (6 bases). Germline CDR1 MGHRA, CDR2 YSYEKL. CDR3 length equals 16 residues. Deletions cut 1 base from V and 0 bases from J, with 10 bases between. The CDR3 DNA sequence: TGCGCCAGCAGCCAAGTTTCCGGGAGCTCCTACAATGAGCAGTTCTTC. Protein product: CASSQVSGSSYNEQFF.

The rearrangement links TRBV6-9 to TRBJ2-7, with TRBD2 identical over 9 bases. This CDR3 is 14 amino acids long. After removal of 2 bases from V and 3 bases from J, the junction contained 2 bases not matched to a gene. The V gene's germline CDR1 is MNHGY and CDR2 SVAAGI. The CDR3: CASSYRRGGYEQYF. Here the CDR3 DNA reads TGTGCCAGCAGTTATCGGCGGGGGGGCTACGAGCAGTACTTC.

The chain joins TRBV10-3 to TRBJ1-1; unclear D gene. CDR1 and CDR2 (germline): ENHRY, SYGVKD. The CDR3 runs to 13 residues. Trimming stripped 10 bases from V and 0 bases from J, with 12 bases between. CDR3 loop: CATDDPMNTEAFF. CDR3 nucleotide sequence: TGTGCCACCGATGATCCTATGAACACTGAAGCTTTCTTT.

The gene calls are TRBV6-1 and TRBJ2-1; D may be TRBD1 (6 bases). Germline loops: CDR1 MNHNS, CDR2 SASEGT. The CDR3 is made up of 13 amino acids. V was trimmed by 7 bases and J by 15 bases, leaving 22 bases between them. CDR3 nucleotides: TGTGCCAGCAACGTACCGGCCAGGACAGTTCTGTTCTTC. Translated: CASNVPARTVLFF.

This clone was counted a single time. This chain links TRBV5-4 with TRBJ2-7; TRBD1 is a possible D gene (5 bases). The V and J ends lost 2 bases and 1 base respectively, with 10 bases between them. The germline V gene encodes CDR1 SGHNT and CDR2 YYREEE (reference sequence). The CDR3 runs 14 residues. The CDR3 coding sequence is TGTGCCAGCAGCTTAGGGGTTTTGTCCTACGAGCAGTACTTC. It specifies CASSLGVLSYEQYF.

The chain uses TRBV7-3 and TRBJ1-5; a weak D match, TRBD1 (5 bases). Trimming took off 5 bases at V and 0 bases at J, with 26 bases between the two ends. Germline loops: CDR1 SGHTA, CDR2 FQGTGA. The CDR3 extends over 20 amino acids. DNA of the CDR3: TGTGCCAGCAGCATTCGTTCGACAGCTGGGACTACGTATAGCAATCAGCCCCAGCATTTT. Residues: CASSIRSTAGTTYSNQPQHF.

This chain uses TRBV15 with TRBJ1-4; D unresolved. The CDR3 is 15 residues long. V lost 0 bases to trimming and J lost 0 bases, with 5 bases between them. Germline V gene sequence: CDR1 LNHNV, CDR2 YYDKDF (reference sequence). Here the CDR3 reads CATSREAATNEKLFF. The CDR3 DNA sequence: TGTGCCACCAGCAGAGAGGCAGCAACTAATGAAAAACTGTTTTTT.

This chain connects TRBV27 to TRBJ1-2, with D perhaps matching TRBD1 (5 bases). V shed 3 bases and J shed 3 bases, with 20 bases lying between them. The CDR3 consists of 17 residues. Germline V gene sequence: CDR1 MNHEY, CDR2 SMNVEV (reference sequence). The CDR3 region has the DNA TGTGCCAGCAGTTTTGGGTGGGGGGGAAACTTGCACTATGGCTACACCTTC. Translated: CASSFGWGGNLHYGYTF.

This sequence joins TRBV28 and TRBJ1-1, with a possible D match to TRBD1 (6 bases). There are 13 residues in the CDR3. Trimming pared 6 bases from V and 11 bases from J, leaving 19 bases between. The germline CDR1 and CDR2 sequences are MDHEN and SYDVKM. CDR3 sequence (DNA): TGTGCCAGCAGCCGCAGGGGAGCCGAGGCCGCTTTCTTT. Encoded protein: CASSRRGAEAAFF.

Here the CDR3 reads CASSVGVAAPYNEQFF. The CDR3 bases are TGTGCCAGCAGCGTAGGGGTAGCGGCTCCCTACAATGAGCAGTTCTTC. The chain combines TRBV9 with TRBJ2-1; possibly TRBD2 for D (6 bases). The CDR3 totals 16 residues. The germline CDR1 and CDR2 sequences are SGDLS and YYNGEE. V lost 0 bases, J lost 2 bases, and 12 bases lay in between. The variable domain in full, completed from reference TRBV9 and TRBJ2-1, reads DSGVTQTPKHLITATGQRVTLRCSPRSGDLSVYWYQQSLDQGLQFLIQYYNGEERAKGNILERFSAQQFPDLHSELNLSSLELGDSALYFCASSVGVAAPYNEQFFGPGTRLTVL.

This clone occurred a few times. J is TRBJ2-2 and V is TRBV4-1; D not certain. Trimming pared 8 bases from V and 7 bases from J, leaving 11 bases between. The germline CDR1 and CDR2 sequences are MGHRA and YSYEKL. CDR3 length equals 12 residues. Here the CDR3 reads CASRSVIGELFF. The CDR3 bases are TGCGCCAGCCGTTCAGTGATCGGGGAGCTGTTTTTT.

As regards this clone: At the DNA level, this CDR3 is encoded by other sequences in the same sample as well. The rearrangement uses TRBV5-1 and TRBJ2-5; no reliable D call. Trimming took off 0 bases at V and 5 bases at J, with 5 bases between the two ends. The germline V gene encodes CDR1 SGHRS and CDR2 YFSETQ. The length of the CDR3 is 12 residues. Written as DNA, the CDR3 is TGCGCCAGCAGCTTGGATCGGGAGACCCAGTACTTC. Translation: CASSLDRETQYF.

This sequence joins TRBV28 and TRBJ2-2, with D possibly TRBD1 on 6 matching bases. Trimming left V 7 bases short and J 4 bases short, with 10 bases between. The CDR3 spans 13 residues. The germline gives CDR1 MDHEN, CDR2 SYDVKM. The CDR3 region has the DNA TGTGCCAGCATCAACAGGGCCACCGGGGAGCTGTTTTTT. Translating gives CASINRATGELFF.

This chain links TRBV15 with TRBJ2-7, with 8 bases lining up with TRBD1. V shed 5 bases and J 5 bases; nucleotides not matched to a gene: 11. The CDR3 has 15 amino acids. CDR1 is LNHNV, CDR2 YYDKDF, per germline (reference sequence). Here the CDR3 reads CATSPGGGQGDEQYF. The CDR3 DNA is TGTGCCACCAGCCCAGGGGGTGGACAGGGAGACGAGCAGTACTTC.

This clone has a single count. The chain recombines TRBV5-1 with TRBJ1-1, with 9 bases fitting TRBD1. The CDR3 consists of 15 residues. Germline-derived CDR1 and CDR2 are SGHRS and YFSETQ. V lost 0 bases to trimming and J lost 4 bases; unmatched junction nucleotides: 4. The DNA for the CDR3 is TGCGCCAGCAGCTTGGGGGGACAGGGTTTCACTGAAGCTTTCTTT. This encodes CASSLGGQGFTEAFF. The full variable domain, completed using reference TRBV5-1 and TRBJ1-1, is KAGVTQTPRYLIKTRGQQVTLSCSPISGHRSVSWYQQTPGQGLQFLFEYFSETQRNKGNFPGRFSGRQFSNSRSEMNVSTLELGDSALYLCASSLGGQGFTEAFFGQGTRLTVV.

This clone appeared a single time. The rearrangement links TRBV27 to TRBJ2-3; TRBD1 agrees at 8 bases. In germline, CDR1 is MNHEY, CDR2 SMNVEV (reference sequence). Unmatched junction bases numbered 7, after V lost 4 bases and J lost 7 bases. The CDR3 spans 14 residues. CDR3 sequence reads: CASSYTGGINTQYF. The CDR3 region has the DNA TGTGCCAGCAGTTATACAGGGGGAATAAATACGCAGTATTTT.

The V gene is TRBV29-1, the J gene TRBJ1-1; perhaps TRBD1 as D (5 bases). Trimming removed 2 bases from V and 0 bases from J, with 10 bases in between. Germline CDR1 is SQVTM and CDR2 is ANQGSEA. This CDR3 has 14 residues. The CDR3 reads CSVERGRVNTEAFF. CDR3 nucleotides: TGCAGCGTTGAAAGGGGTCGGGTGAACACTGAAGCTTTCTTT. The full variable domain, its missing parts supplied by reference TRBV29-1 and TRBJ1-1, is SAVISQKPSRDICQRGTSLTIQCQVDSQVTMMFWYRQQPGQSLTLIATANQGSEATYESGFVIDKFPISRPNLTFSTLTVSNMSPEDSSIYLCSVERGRVNTEAFFGQGTRLTVV.

The chain employs TRBV5-4 and TRBJ2-5, with a weak D call TRBD2 (6 bases). The ends were cut back, 4 bases at V and 7 bases at J, with 17 bases in the middle. Germline CDR1 reads SGHNT; CDR2 reads YYREEE (reference sequence). This CDR3 spans 14 amino acids. CDR3 sequence (DNA): TGTGCCAGCAGCCCGGGACTCCGAGGGGTGACCCAGTACTTC. Its translation is CASSPGLRGVTQYF.

The V gene is TRBV5-5, the J gene TRBJ1-6, with a tentative D call TRBD1 (6 bases). The CDR3 spans 16 residues. From germline, CDR1 is SGHKS and CDR2 YYEKEE (reference sequence). V lost 2 bases and J lost 3, with 12 bases in between. CDR3 protein: CASSFYRAVYNSPLHF. The CDR3, as DNA: TGTGCCAGCAGCTTCTACAGGGCCGTCTATAATTCACCCCTCCACTTT.

The CDR3 sequence: CASISRTEAFF. The CDR3 DNA reads TGTGCCAGCATCTCGAGGACTGAAGCTTTCTTT. The chain uses TRBV6-5 and TRBJ1-1; D is uncertain. This CDR3 comprises 11 residues. V was clipped by 7 bases and J by 5 bases, with 8 bases between them. Looked up from germline, CDR1 is MNHEY and CDR2 is SVGAGI.

The count of this clone is one. This chain uses TRBV6-1 with TRBJ1-2; D possibly corresponds to TRBD1 (5 bases). V was clipped by 6 bases and J by 12 bases, with 23 bases between them. Germline assignment: CDR1 MNHNS and CDR2 SASEGT. CDR3 size: 14 residues. In DNA form, the CDR3 reads TGTGCCAGCAGGCTCGCACCAATTACCGGGACTGACACCTTC. It yields the protein CASRLAPITGTDTF.

The rearrangement uses TRBV7-6 and TRBJ2-3; D perhaps matches TRBD2 (6 bases). V was clipped by 3 bases and J by 2 bases, with 15 bases between them. CDR1 is SGHVS and CDR2 is FNYEAQ in the germline V gene. This CDR3 is 16 amino acids long. The CDR3, as DNA: TGTGCCAGCAGCTTGAGCGGCGGAGGGACCACAGATACGCAGTATTTT. It yields the protein CASSLSGGGTTDTQYF.

The chain joins TRBV2 to TRBJ2-2; a weak D match, TRBD1 (5 bases). This CDR3 has 15 residues. Germline V gene lookup returns CDR1 SNHLY and CDR2 FYNNEI. V lost 7 bases to trimming and J lost 4 bases, with 16 bases between them. CDR3 coding DNA: TGTGCCAGCACGAGAGGACAACCCTCCACCGGGGAGCTGTTTTTT. The encoded protein is CASTRGQPSTGELFF.